One and the same sample provided the 3 T cell receptor beta chains below, sequenced in a study of blood T cell repertoires in COVID-19. TCRdb's copy holds only in-frame clones and misses some; the assay was immunoSEQ multiplex PCR. Here the sample spans around 270,000 clones, 88% being singletons. What was sequenced was peripheral blood. The receptors were sampled from a man aged 60 to 69 who had recovered from COVID-19.

V gene TRBV6-5 combines with J gene TRBJ1-3; D ambiguous. This CDR3 comprises 14 residues. Germline loops: CDR1 MNHEY, CDR2 SVGAGI. V lost 6 bases, J lost 4 bases, and 13 bases lay in between. As DNA, the CDR3 is TGTGCCAGCAGGGAGCGGGGTAAAGGAAACACCATATATTTT. Translation gives CASRERGKGNTIYF.

The chain couples TRBV4-1 to TRBJ2-1; the D gene is possibly TRBD1 (6 bases). The CDR3 is 18 amino acids. In germline, CDR1 is MGHRA, CDR2 YSYEKL. V lost 4 bases, J lost 0 bases, and 19 bases lay in between. CDR3 region: CASSREPQQGLSYNEQFF. CDR3 DNA: TGCGCCAGCAGCCGAGAACCCCAACAGGGTCTCTCCTACAATGAGCAGTTCTTC.

The rearrangement links TRBV27 to TRBJ2-5; 13 positions agree with TRBD2. The CDR3 consists of 16 residues. With V trimmed by 5 bases and J by 5 bases, 8 bases remained unmatched. CDR1 is MNHEY, CDR2 SMNVEV, per germline (reference sequence). The CDR3 bases are TGTGCCAGCAGTCCCGGACTAGCGGGGGTGGGGGAGACCCAGTACTTC. It encodes CASSPGLAGVGETQYF.